This passage covers 6 T cell receptor beta chains from one sample sequenced in a study of T cells in Graves' hyperthyroidism and ophthalmopathy (dated by TCRdb to between 2017 and 2020). Library construction relied on multiplex PCR. TCRdb lists the instrument as Illumina HiSeq 2000. The TCR beta CDR3 regions were amplified from the RNA transcripts. For the first round of RT-PCR on the TCR CDR3, the HTBI primer set was used together with the Qiagen OneStep RT-PCR kit. Using fastp at Q25 and MiXCR, TCRdb reprocessed the public reads and kept productive beta chains. Here each entry gathers all rows of one CDR3 protein and keeps the most common genes and DNA. The sample records around 700,000 distinct CDR3 sequences, about 19% of which are singletons. Over 15% of the sample belongs to the ten largest clones. The sample comprised blood. The receptors here all came from a woman aged 50 to 60 with Graves' hyperthyroidism that later progressed to Graves' ophthalmopathy.

The chain joins TRBV10-2 to TRBJ1-2; TRBD1 agrees at 7 bases. Per the germline V gene, CDR1 is WSHSY and CDR2 is SAAADI. The CDR3 loop spans 14 amino acids. Trimming cost V 3 bases and J 6 bases; bases outside gene matches: 7. The CDR3 loop is CASSEPGQSNGYTF. CDR3 sequence (DNA): TGCGCCAGCAGTGAACCGGGACAGTCGAATGGCTACACCTTC.

This chain uses TRBV7-9 with TRBJ1-3; TRBD1 might be the D (6 bases). Germline loops: CDR1 SEHNR, CDR2 FQNEAQ (reference sequence). This CDR3 contains 17 residues. Trimming cost V 5 bases and J 0 bases, with 17 bases left between them. CDR3 residues: CASSRYTTGTSGNTIYF. The CDR3 coding sequence is TGTGCCAGCAGCCGCTACACGACAGGTACCTCTGGAAACACCATATATTTT.

The rearrangement joins TRBV27 to TRBJ1-4; the D is unclear. The CDR3 contains 15 residues. The germline V gene has CDR1 MNHEY and CDR2 SMNVEV (reference sequence). V was clipped by 4 bases and J by 0 bases, with 9 bases between them. The CDR3 protein is CASSSHIATNEKLFF. The CDR3 DNA is TGTGCCAGCAGTTCCCACATTGCAACTAATGAAAAACTGTTTTTT.

There are many counts of this clonotype. This chain links TRBV7-9 with TRBJ1-1; no clear D gene. Per the germline V gene, CDR1 is SEHNR and CDR2 is FQNEAQ (reference sequence). Trimming removed 4 bases from V and 1 base from J, with 13 bases in between. The CDR3 spans 15 residues. This chain's CDR3 is CASSSGKRTNTEAFF. Written as DNA, the CDR3 is TGTGCCAGCAGCTCCGGGAAAAGAACGAACACTGAAGCTTTCTTT.

The genes are TRBV5-6 and TRBJ2-7; D remains ambiguous. The germline V gene has CDR1 SGHDT and CDR2 YYEEEE. The CDR3 is made up of 18 amino acids. Trimming cost V 4 bases and J 2 bases, with 25 bases left between them. The CDR3 reads CASSLWGIGAPGAYEQYF. In DNA, the CDR3 is TGTGCCAGCAGCCTATGGGGAATTGGTGCCCCAGGAGCCTACGAGCAGTACTTC.

This clonotype was seen a handful of times. Written as DNA, the CDR3 is TGTGCCAGCACTCAAGCAGGTGGACTTAAACGGGGCTACACCTTC. Encoded protein: CASTQAGGLKRGYTF. The chain combines TRBV6-1 with TRBJ1-2; no reliable D call. V was clipped by 7 bases and J by 8 bases, with 23 bases between them. The CDR3 has 15 residues. Germline CDR1 is MNHNS and CDR2 is SASEGT.